This entry concerns a single T cell receptor (beta chain). The CDR3 has 11 amino acids. V lost 3 bases, J lost 8 bases, and 7 bases lay in between. Germline V lookup: CDR1 LNHDA, CDR2 SQIVND (reference sequence). The source of the sample is a study of identifying expanded T cells in peripheral blood. Clones were read by immunoSEQ multiplex PCR, and TCRdb kept only the in-frame ones, dropping some. The data show some 65,000 clones, about 80% seen once. This TCR was recovered from a person aged 18 to 70 in good health. The specimen was blood. This chain connects TRBV19 to TRBJ1-2; D gene uncertain. CDR3 sequence (DNA): TGTGCCAGTAGTATCCGGGGAGGCTACACCTTC. Translating it yields CASSIRGGYTF.